Here is one TCR beta chain with its context. This specimen comes from a study of blood T cell repertoires in COVID-19. The wider study: Acute and convalescent COVID-19 samples came from the United States, Italy and Spain. The cDNA or gDNA used as material had been derived from T cells, B-cell-depleted T cells, or PBMCs.

Trimming cost V 3 bases and J 1 base, with 9 bases left between them. The CDR3 is 13 residues long. Germline V lookup: CDR1 SQVTM, CDR2 ANQGSEA. Some clones are missing from TCRdb's copy, which holds only in-frame ones; the method was immunoSEQ multiplex PCR. The sample lists roughly 150,000 clones, about 86% seen once, with approximately 10% in the top ten. What was sequenced was peripheral blood. The TCR comes from a man in his 70s with active or convalescent COVID-19. The V call is TRBV29-1, the J call TRBJ1-1; D not resolved. The CDR3 reads CSVDAGANTEAFF. The CDR3 nucleotides read TGCAGCGTTGACGCGGGAGCGAACACTGAAGCTTTCTTT.